This T cell receptor beta chain was obtained from a study of T cells in Graves' hyperthyroidism and ophthalmopathy. Whole-study results and caveats: In the blood, most expanded thyroid clonotypes above 0.001 appeared as well. Through a model of 13 V-J features, ophthalmopathy was separated from stable hyperthyroidism.

Subjects with ophthalmopathy showed a Clinical Activity Score no lower than 3, a NOSPECS grade no lower than 4, and a duration shorter than 3 months. Clinicians diagnosed patients from clinical symptoms, serum thyroxine and TRAb, thyroid ultrasound and orbital computed tomography. RNA transcripts gave rise to amplified TCR beta CDR3 regions. TCR CDR3 underwent first-round RT-PCR with the HTBI primer set. TCRdb reprocessed the multiplex PCR reads via MiXCR and lists one record per CDR3 protein. Of about 380,000 distinct CDR3 sequences in the sample, about 15% are singletons; the top ten hold about 19%. This clonotype was counted many times. The target antigen is unknown. The clonotype was recovered from a woman in her twenties or thirties with Graves' ophthalmopathy. Sequencing used blood.

CDR3 protein: CASSDQRGGRETQYF. CDR3 nucleotide sequence: TGTGCCAGCAGTGATCAGCGGGGGGGCCGGGAGACCCAGTACTTC. This rearrangement joins TRBV2 to TRBJ2-5, with 10 nucleotides matching TRBD2. The CDR3 is 15 amino acids. Germline values: CDR1 SNHLY, CDR2 FYNNEI. With V trimmed by 3 bases and J by 5 bases, 6 bases remained unmatched.